The entry below gives a single T cell receptor beta chain sequence along with its context. This specimen comes from a study of T cell repertoires in cytomegalovirus infection. Via MiXCR, TCRdb re-called the reads, giving one row per CDR3 protein. Here the sample spans 200,000 or so distinct CDR3 sequences, about 30% being singletons. The CDR3 is 15 amino acids. V was clipped by 5 bases and J by 10 bases, with 18 bases between them. CDR1 is SGHTA and CDR2 is FQGNSA in the germline V gene. The genes are TRBV7-2 and TRBJ1-6; D remains unclear. The sample comprised PBMCs. The source is a human donor in good health (CMV status not recorded). Some clones in this sample may be carry-over from other donors' samples. For the CDR3, the DNA is TGTGCCAGCAGCCAAGGTGGGTTATCGGGATCACCCCTCCACTTT. This codes for CASSQGGLSGSPLHF. The entire variable domain, with the rest obtained from reference TRBV7-2 and TRBJ1-6, is as follows: GAGVSQSPSNKVTEKGKDVELRCDPISGHTALYWYRQSLGQGLEFLIYFQGNSAPDKSGLPSDRFSAERTGGSVSTLTIQRTQQEDSAVYLCASSQGGLSGSPLHFGNGTRLTVT.